Detailed here is one T cell receptor beta chain. Its antigen is undetermined. CDR1 DFQATT and CDR2 SNEGSKA come from the germline V gene (reference sequence). CDR3 length equals 12 residues. V lost 5 bases, J lost 3 bases, and 9 bases lay in between. Preparation of TCR beta libraries was done by quantitative 5'-RACE with molecular barcodes. One entry per CDR3 protein results from TCRdb running MiXCR on the 5' RACE reads. Of 90,000 to 120,000 distinct CDR3 sequences listed, nearly 25% are singletons. The data stem from a study of CD8 T cells in ankylosing spondylitis. Study results and caveats: There was reportedly significant enrichment of clones that were disease-linked in matched ankylosing spondylitis synovial fluid. Typical of ankylosing spondylitis blood, it appeared, was a TCR beta motif of eight highly homologous variants.

Material: synovial fluid, either unsorted or a sorted T cell fraction (not recorded which). The TCR was taken from a male donor with ankylosing spondylitis. The genes are TRBV20-1 and TRBJ2-3, with D possibly TRBD2 on 5 matching bases. The CDR3: CSAQTGTDTQYF. The CDR3 DNA reads TGCAGTGCTCAGACGGGGACAGATACGCAGTATTTT.